These T cell receptor beta chains were read from a single sample in a study of beta chain features in type 1 diabetes. Clones were read by immunoSEQ multiplex PCR, and TCRdb kept only the in-frame ones, dropping some. The sample yields some 700,000 clones, roughly 13% seen once. Source material: naive CD4+ T cells from blood. Receptors originate from a young man with type 1 diabetes. CDR3s include the opening cysteine and the closing phenylalanine or tryptophan. The order of the fields is clone size, J gene, D gene, V gene, CDR3 DNA, CDR3 protein. D genes are given only for firm matches. Size values are once, few and many counts, or a class for expanded clones, and some rows have none.

few	TRBJ1-1	.	TRBV28	TGTGCCAGCAGGGAAGACCGGATGGACACTGAAGCTTTCTTT	CASREDRMDTEAFF
few	TRBJ2-7	.	TRBV10-2	TGCGCCAGCAGGCAACAGGGTACGGGATACGAGCAGTACTTC	CASRQQGTGYEQYF
few	TRBJ2-1	TRBD1	TRBV7-9	TGTGCCAGCAGCCGTCCCGGGACAGGGCCGCGGGGTGGTGAGCAGTTCTTC	CASSRPGTGPRGGEQFF
.	TRBJ2-1	.	TRBV5-4	TGTGCCAGCAGCTGGGGACATCTCAATGAGCAGTTCTTC	CASSWGHLNEQFF
few	TRBJ1-4	.	TRBV28	TGTGCCAGCACCCCGGGGCAGGGGCGTGAAAAACTGTTTTTT	CASTPGQGREKLFF
few	TRBJ2-5	.	TRBV4-1	TGCGCCAGCAGCCAAGGGCTGTTAGAGACCCAGTACTTC	CASSQGLLETQYF
.	TRBJ1-2	TRBD1	TRBV6-6	TGTGCCAGCACCGCGGGGACAGGGTTCTATGGCTACACCTTC	CASTAGTGFYGYTF
.	TRBJ2-7	.	TRBV18	TGTGCCAGCTCACCTTTGGACGGGGCCTACGAGCAGTACTTC	CASSPLDGAYEQYF
.	TRBJ1-2	.	TRBV5-4	TGTGCCAGCAGCTCGGCGGCAGGTGTGGTCGGCTACACCTTC	CASSSAAGVVGYTF
.	TRBJ1-5	.	TRBV19	TGTGCCAGTAGCCAGGGGATCGATCAGCCCCAGCATTTT	CASSQGIDQPQHF
few	TRBJ2-2	TRBD1	TRBV29-1	TGCAGCGGACAAGCCGGGACAGCTACCGGGGAGCTGTTTTTT	CSGQAGTATGELFF
.	TRBJ2-7	.	TRBV7-9	TGTGCCAGCAGCGGGATCGGGGATTTCTACGAGCAGTACTTC	CASSGIGDFYEQYF
.	TRBJ1-6	.	TRBV29-1	TGCAGCGTTTCTGCTGATTCCTATAATTCACCCCTCCACTTT	CSVSADSYNSPLHF
few	TRBJ1-1	TRBD1	TRBV19	TGTGCCAGTAGTGGACAGGGGAACACTGAAGCTTTCTTT	CASSGQGNTEAFF
.	TRBJ2-1	.	TRBV2	TGTGCCAGCTGGACCTATTATACTAATGAGCAGTTCTTC	CASWTYYTNEQFF
few	TRBJ2-5	.	TRBV5-6	TGTGCCAGCAGTGGCGGGACACCAATTCAGTACTTC	CASSGGTPIQYF
.	TRBJ2-7	TRBD2	TRBV10-3	TGTGCCATCAGCACCGGGACTACCGCCTACGAGCAGTACTTC	CAISTGTTAYEQYF
.	TRBJ2-2	.	TRBV30	TGTGCCTGGAGTGCCCAGCTGGGGGTATCCGGGGAGCTGTTTTTT	CAWSAQLGVSGELFF
.	TRBJ2-7	.	TRBV6-5	TGTGCCAGCAGTTACCGCGAGGGCGGGGACGAGCAGTACTTC	CASSYREGGDEQYF
.	TRBJ1-5	.	TRBV30	TGTGCCTGGAGTGGGAGGGCGTCCAATCAGCCCCAGCATTTT	CAWSGRASNQPQHF
.	TRBJ1-2	.	TRBV20-1	TGCAGTCGTCCCAACACCTATGGCTACACCTTC	CSRPNTYGYTF
.	TRBJ1-2	.	TRBV28	TGTGCCACCTCGGCGGGTGCCTTCTATGGCTACACCTTC	CATSAGAFYGYTF